This TCR beta chain emerged from a study of glioma-infiltrating T cells after dendritic cell vaccination. Only patients with spare fresh-frozen tumor and over two years of follow-up were included. Isocitrate dehydrogenase mutation was absent in all glioblastoma patients. CDR3 size: 15 residues. V lost 6 bases and J 7 bases, leaving 22 bases between the germline ends. Germline V gene sequence: CDR1 SGDLS, CDR2 YYNGEE. Regarding the study as a whole: Longer survival after dendritic cell vaccination followed higher pretreatment TIL content.

On this clone: Its antigen is not known.

TCRdb's copy holds only in-frame clones and misses some; the assay was immunoSEQ multiplex PCR. Of around 97,000 clones in the sample, roughly 79% were seen once. The chain uses TRBV9 and TRBJ1-2; perhaps TRBD1 as D (6 bases). This material consisted of blood, taken before dendritic cell vaccination. The TCR comes from a human donor with glioblastoma. CDR3 DNA: TGTGCCAGCACCCGGGAGGGCAGGGGCTTCCTTGGCTACACCTTC. This codes for CASTREGRGFLGYTF.